The 5 T cell receptor beta chains given below trace back to one sample, sequenced in a study of Graves' ophthalmopathy and Graves' hyperthyroidism. RNA transcripts served as template for amplifying TCR beta CDR3 sequences. Second-round multiplex PCR came after a first-round RT-PCR that employed HTBI primers. TCRdb re-called the multiplex PCR reads with MiXCR, one entry per CDR3 protein. Of a few hundred thousand distinct CDR3 sequences in the sample, less than 20% were seen once. The specimen sequenced was peripheral blood. The source is a young woman with stable Graves' hyperthyroidism.

In this sample, this clonotype turned up many times. The rearrangement joins TRBV19 to TRBJ2-5; no definite D call. V lost 1 base and J lost 5, with 17 bases in between. Germline V gene sequence: CDR1 LNHDA, CDR2 SQIVND (reference sequence). This CDR3 is 16 amino acids long. The CDR3 protein is CASSIGGSIATETQYF. The CDR3 coding sequence is TGTGCCAGTAGTATAGGAGGTTCAATCGCCACGGAGACCCAGTACTTC.

This clonotype has ten or more counts. V usage is TRBV6-2 or TRBV6-3 and J usage is TRBJ2-5; D might be TRBD1 or TRBD2, each matching 5 bases. Germline CDR1 MNHEY, CDR2 SVGEGT. V was pared by 2 bases and J by 11 bases, with 18 bases between. This CDR3 contains 14 residues. CDR3 loop: CASSYGVGDALQYF. Written as DNA, the CDR3 is TGTGCCAGCAGTTACGGCGTAGGGGACGCCCTTCAGTACTTC.

This clonotype was recorded many times. The gene calls are TRBV9 and TRBJ1-3, with D possibly matching TRBD1 (6 bases). The V end lost 4 bases, the J end lost 7 bases, and 12 bases lay between the germline ends. The germline CDR1 and CDR2 sequences are SGDLS and YYNGEE. The CDR3 spans 13 residues. The CDR3 DNA reads TGTGCCAGCAGCCGAACAGGGCCGAACACCATATATTTT. The encoded protein is CASSRTGPNTIYF.

This clonotype was counted between two and nine times. The rearrangement uses TRBV6-1 and TRBJ1-5, with 7 positions matching TRBD1. The V gene's germline CDR1 is MNHNS and CDR2 SASEGT. J lost 3 bases, V lost 5 bases, and 7 bases had no gene match. This CDR3 comprises 15 residues. In DNA, the CDR3 is TGTGCCAGCAGTCTTGGACAGGTACCCAATCAGCCCCAGCATTTT. Its protein is CASSLGQVPNQPQHF.

About this clonotype itself: This may come from a read error, since a much larger clone is one base off. As the CDR3 is not closed by the conserved phenylalanine or tryptophan, this likely results from a read error. The chain carries TRBV11-2 and TRBJ1-5; no clear D. The CDR3 contains 16 residues. V was cut by 1 base and J by 3 bases, with 13 bases left in between. Germline V gene data show CDR1 as SGHAT and CDR2 as FQNNGV. CDR3 in amino acids: CASSLGAFGYNQPQHV. The CDR3 bases are TGTGCCAGCAGCTTAGGAGCGTTCGGTTACAATCAGCCCCAGCATGTT.